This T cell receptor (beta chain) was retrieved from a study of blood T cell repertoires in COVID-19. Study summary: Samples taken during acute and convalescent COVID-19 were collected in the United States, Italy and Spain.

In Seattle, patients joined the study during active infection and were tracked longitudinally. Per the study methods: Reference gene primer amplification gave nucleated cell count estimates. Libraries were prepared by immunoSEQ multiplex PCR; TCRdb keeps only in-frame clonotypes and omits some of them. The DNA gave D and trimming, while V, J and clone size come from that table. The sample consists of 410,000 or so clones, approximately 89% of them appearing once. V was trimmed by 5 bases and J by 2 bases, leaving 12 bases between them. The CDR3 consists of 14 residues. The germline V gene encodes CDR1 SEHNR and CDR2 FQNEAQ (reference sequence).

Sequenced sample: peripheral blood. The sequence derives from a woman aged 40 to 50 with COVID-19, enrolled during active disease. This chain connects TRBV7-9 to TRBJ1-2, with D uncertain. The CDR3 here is CASSRVSNNYGYTF. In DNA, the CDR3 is TGTGCCAGCAGCCGGGTGAGCAACAACTATGGCTACACCTTC.